These 30 T cell receptor beta chains were sequenced from one sample in a study of cytomegalovirus exposure and HLA in healthy donors. Vbeta (60) and Jbeta (13) primers were used in the PCR. This table comes from immunoSEQ multiplex PCR, and its TCRdb copy is limited to in-frame clones, with some not included. Of around 95,000 clones listed, around four fifths are singletons. Sequenced: PBMCs. All receptors derive from a man younger than 40 in good health and CMV-seropositive.

This clone was observed a few times. J is TRBJ2-7 and V is TRBV6-6; the D gene is possibly TRBD1 (6 bases). The CDR3 sequence is 14 residues long. Trimming removed 6 bases at V and 4 bases at J, with 16 bases between. Germline CDR1 reads MNHNY; CDR2 reads SVGAGI (reference sequence). The CDR3 here is CASRAPRDTYEQYF. CDR3 in DNA: TGTGCCAGCAGAGCCCCCCGGGACACGTACGAGCAGTACTTC.

This clone is a singleton in its sample. The chain recombines TRBV4-1 with TRBJ2-7, with TRBD2 matching over 7 bases. V shed 0 bases and J 1 base; nucleotides not matched to a gene: 12. The CDR3 runs 18 residues. Germline CDR1 reads MGHRA; CDR2 reads YSYEKL. The CDR3 spells CASSQDHRLAGRSYEQYF. CDR3 sequence (DNA): TGCGCCAGCAGCCAAGATCATCGTTTAGCGGGTCGATCCTACGAGCAGTACTTC.

CDR3 DNA: TGTGCCAGCAGCCTCAGGACAACTGAAGCTTTCTTT. This gives the protein CASSLRTTEAFF. V and J are TRBV27 and TRBJ1-1; D possibly corresponds to TRBD1 (5 bases). Trimming shortened V by 6 bases and J by 5 bases, and 10 bases separated the two germline ends. This CDR3 spans 12 amino acids. The germline V gene has CDR1 MNHEY and CDR2 SMNVEV (reference sequence).

The chain combines TRBV6-1 with TRBJ2-7, with TRBD1 identical over 9 bases. Germline CDR1 reads MNHNS; CDR2 reads SASEGT. V gave up 0 bases and J gave up 0 bases; unmatched junction bases: 6. The CDR3 spans 17 residues. As DNA, the CDR3 is TGTGCCAGCAGTGAAGCACTGGGACAGGGATCCTCCTACGAGCAGTACTTC. Amino acids: CASSEALGQGSSYEQYF.

The chain uses TRBV5-1 and TRBJ2-2, with 9 bases that match TRBD1. The V gene end was trimmed by 3 bases and the J gene end by 6 bases; junction bases not matched to a gene: 6. Germline CDR1 reads SGHRS; CDR2 reads YFSETQ. CDR3 length: 15 amino acids. The CDR3 here is CASSWDRAPAGELFF. The CDR3 coding sequence is TGCGCCAGCAGCTGGGACAGGGCCCCAGCCGGGGAGCTGTTTTTT. Filled out from reference TRBV5-1 and TRBJ2-2, the complete variable domain reads KAGVTQTPRYLIKTRGQQVTLSCSPISGHRSVSWYQQTPGQGLQFLFEYFSETQRNKGNFPGRFSGRQFSNSRSEMNVSTLELGDSALYLCASSWDRAPAGELFFGEGSRLTVL.

The chain employs TRBV7-7 and TRBJ2-2; 11 nucleotides line up with TRBD2. The CDR3 runs to 16 residues. Germline V gene data show CDR1 as SSHAT and CDR2 as FNYEAQ (reference sequence). V shed 2 bases and J 4 bases; nucleotides not matched to a gene: 3. The CDR3 is CASSLTSGSGTGELFF. The CDR3 region has the DNA TGTGCCAGCAGCTTAACTAGCGGGAGTGGCACCGGGGAGCTGTTTTTT.

The J gene is TRBJ1-2, the V gene TRBV28; the D is unclear. V lost 3 bases, J lost 6 bases, and 17 bases lay in between. There are 15 residues in the CDR3. Germline lookup yields CDR1 MDHEN and CDR2 SYDVKM. CDR3 in amino acids: CASSFRQAILNGYTF. CDR3 bases: TGTGCCAGCAGTTTTAGGCAGGCCATCCTCAATGGCTACACCTTC.

The rearrangement joins TRBV18 to TRBJ1-1; unclear D gene. Germline V gene lookup returns CDR1 KGHSH and CDR2 LQKENI. V was shortened by 0 bases and J by 0 bases, with 11 bases between the two germline ends. CDR3 size: 16 residues. For the CDR3, the DNA is TGTGCCAGCTCACCACCCTCCTGGCCGATGAACACTGAAGCTTTCTTT. Protein sequence: CASSPPSWPMNTEAFF. The full variable domain, in which reference TRBV18 and TRBJ1-1 provide the parts outside the CDR3, is NAGVMQNPRHLVRRRGQEARLRCSPMKGHSHVYWYRQLPEEGLKFMVYLQKENIIDESGMPKERFSAEFPKEGPSILRIQQVVRGDSAAYFCASSPPSWPMNTEAFFGQGTRLTVV.

The chain has TRBV7-8 and TRBJ1-1, with D perhaps TRBD1 (5 bases). CDR1 and CDR2 from the germline V gene are SGHVS and FQNEAQ. CDR3 length: 14 amino acids. V lost 5 bases and J 4 bases, leaving 14 bases between the germline ends. The CDR3 spells CASSPSVGATEAFF. The CDR3 coding sequence is TGTGCCAGCAGCCCTAGCGTAGGGGCCACTGAAGCTTTCTTT.

This chain uses TRBV9 with TRBJ2-1; D unclear. This CDR3 has 12 amino acids. In germline, CDR1 is SGDLS, CDR2 YYNGEE. Trimming pared 0 bases from V and 5 bases from J, leaving 3 bases between. The DNA of the CDR3 is TGTGCCAGCAGCGTAGGAGACAATGAGCAGTTCTTC. Amino acid sequence: CASSVGDNEQFF.

This chain connects TRBV7-8 to TRBJ1-3, with 8 bases that match TRBD1. CDR3 length: 15 residues. CDR1 and CDR2 (germline): SGHVS, FQNEAQ. V dropped 4 bases and J dropped 0; count of bases not matched to a gene: 2. The DNA of the CDR3 is TGTGCCAGCAGCTCCGGACAGGGCTCTGGAAACACCATATATTTT. This encodes CASSSGQGSGNTIYF.

V usage is TRBV19 and J usage is TRBJ2-1; TRBD2 matches at 7 bases. The V gene's germline CDR1 is LNHDA and CDR2 SQIVND (reference sequence). The CDR3 loop spans 16 amino acids. The junction had 10 bases not matched to a gene; V was cut back by 6 bases and J by 2 bases. As DNA, the CDR3 is TGTGCCAGTAGGGGTAGCAGACTAGCCACCTACAATGAGCAGTTCTTC. Its protein is CASRGSRLATYNEQFF.

The chain has TRBV28 and TRBJ1-2; TRBD1 aligns across 7 bases. Germline V gives CDR1 MDHEN, CDR2 SYDVKM. Unmatched junction bases numbered 8, after V lost 2 bases and J lost 2 bases. CDR3 length: 16 residues. The CDR3 sequence is CASSLGTVQSNYGYTF. The DNA of the CDR3 is TGTGCCAGCAGTTTAGGGACAGTCCAGTCCAACTATGGCTACACCTTC.

V usage is TRBV5-1 and J usage is TRBJ1-2, with 7 bases aligning to TRBD1. CDR3 length: 15 amino acids. The J segment lost 9 bases and the V segment lost 3 bases, leaving 14 bases of the junction unmatched. From germline, CDR1 is SGHRS and CDR2 YFSETQ. The CDR3 region is CASSWTSGTELSYTF. The DNA of the CDR3 is TGCGCCAGCAGCTGGACCTCCGGGACAGAGCTCAGCTACACCTTC.

The chain joins TRBV4-2 to TRBJ1-1; D is unclear. The CDR3 is 15 residues long. Germline V gene data show CDR1 as LGHNA and CDR2 as YNFKEQ. V lost 0 bases and J lost 1, with 9 bases in between. CDR3: CASSQDTGSNTEAFF. CDR3 nucleotide sequence: TGTGCCAGCAGCCAAGATACGGGATCGAACACTGAAGCTTTCTTT.

V gene TRBV4-3 combines with J gene TRBJ1-1, with 10 bases lining up with TRBD1. J gave up 5 bases and V 4 bases, and 7 bases lay outside the gene matches. Germline V gene data show CDR1 as LGHNA and CDR2 as YSLEER. There are 15 residues in the CDR3. CDR3: CASSRGQGVLTEAFF. The DNA of the CDR3 is TGCGCCAGCAGCCGAGGACAGGGGGTTCTGACTGAAGCTTTCTTT.

This clone appeared a single time. The genes are TRBV2 and TRBJ2-2, with a weak D call TRBD1 (6 bases). Between the trimmed V and J ends, which lost 5 bases and 4 bases, there was a span of 11 bases. The CDR3 has 14 amino acids. Looked up from germline, CDR1 is SNHLY and CDR2 is FYNNEI. The DNA for the CDR3 is TGTGCCAGCAGTTTTACAGGGAGCACCGGGGAGCTGTTTTTT. Translating it yields CASSFTGSTGELFF. Variable domain in full (rest from reference TRBV2 and TRBJ2-2): EPEVTQTPSHQVTQMGQEVILRCVPISNHLYFYWYRQILGQKVEFLVSFYNNEISEKSEIFDDQFSVERPDGSNFTLKIRSTKLEDSAMYFCASSFTGSTGELFFGEGSRLTVL.

The chain has TRBV7-8 and TRBJ1-2; 9 nucleotides match TRBD1. The germline V gene encodes CDR1 SGHVS and CDR2 FQNEAQ. The CDR3 has 16 residues. The ends lost 5 bases at V and 8 bases at J; junction bases unmatched: 15. The CDR3 DNA is TGTGCCAGCAGCCCACAGGGACAGGGTTTGTGGCGCGGCTACACCTTC. Residues: CASSPQGQGLWRGYTF.

V usage is TRBV28 and J usage is TRBJ1-1; the match to TRBD1 covers 11 bases. There are 14 residues in the CDR3. After removal of 6 bases from V and 5 bases from J, the junction contained 5 bases not matched to a gene. Germline V gene data show CDR1 as MDHEN and CDR2 as SYDVKM. The CDR3 here is CASREDRGRTEAFF. The CDR3, as DNA: TGTGCCAGCAGGGAGGACAGGGGGCGAACTGAAGCTTTCTTT. Full variable domain (missing parts from reference TRBV28 and TRBJ1-1): DVKVTQSSRYLVKRTGEKVFLECVQDMDHENMFWYRQDPGLGLRLIYFSYDVKMKEKGDIPEGYSVSREKKERFSLILESASTNQTSMYLCASREDRGRTEAFFGQGTRLTVV.

The chain uses TRBV5-8 and TRBJ1-1, with TRBD1 as a possible D gene (5 bases). This CDR3 region has 13 residues. V dropped 1 base and J dropped 6 bases, with 10 bases sitting between them. Germline V gives CDR1 SGHTS, CDR2 YDEGEE. In DNA, the CDR3 is TGTGCCAGCAGCTTGTCAGGGCTCGCTGAAGCTTTCTTT. Translating gives CASSLSGLAEAFF. Drawing the rest from reference TRBV5-8 and TRBJ1-1, the complete variable domain is EAGVTQSPTHLIKTRGQQATLRCSPISGHTSVYWYQQALGLGLQFLLWYDEGEERNRGNFPPRFSGRQFPNYSSELNVNALELEDSALYLCASSLSGLAEAFFGQGTRLTVV.

The V gene is TRBV28, the J gene TRBJ1-3; D is uncertain. CDR1 is MDHEN, CDR2 SYDVKM, per germline. The CDR3 totals 13 residues. The V gene lost 8 bases and the J gene lost 0 bases, with 8 bases spanning the gap. CDR3 nucleotide sequence: TGTGCCAGCGCAGAGGGCTCTGGAAACACCATATATTTT. This codes for CASAEGSGNTIYF.

The chain recombines TRBV28 with TRBJ1-5, with D unresolved. The CDR3 has 15 amino acids. Looked up from germline, CDR1 is MDHEN and CDR2 is SYDVKM. V was cut by 3 bases and J by 6 bases, with 15 bases left in between. CDR3 amino acids: CASSFSGLAGQPQHF. The CDR3 nucleotides are TGTGCCAGCAGTTTTTCGGGTCTAGCAGGTCAGCCCCAGCATTTT. Variable domain in full (rest from reference TRBV28 and TRBJ1-5): DVKVTQSSRYLVKRTGEKVFLECVQDMDHENMFWYRQDPGLGLRLIYFSYDVKMKEKGDIPEGYSVSREKKERFSLILESASTNQTSMYLCASSFSGLAGQPQHFGDGTRLSIL.

This chain joins TRBV5-4 and TRBJ1-3, with TRBD1 matching 11 bases. The germline CDR1 and CDR2 sequences are SGHNT and YYREEE (reference sequence). This CDR3 has 15 amino acids. J was trimmed by 2 bases and V by 6 bases; bases with no gene match: 4. The CDR3 sequence is CASTLDRGPGNTIYF. The CDR3 DNA sequence: TGTGCCAGCACCCTGGACAGGGGGCCTGGAAACACCATATATTTT.

This clone was counted once. V and J are TRBV19 and TRBJ2-5; 9 positions agree with TRBD2. The CDR3 length is 15 residues. V shed 5 bases and J 11 bases; nucleotides not matched to a gene: 15. Germline V lookup: CDR1 LNHDA, CDR2 SQIVND (reference sequence). This CDR3 reads CASSFVAGVIWEQYF. The DNA of the CDR3 is TGTGCCAGTAGTTTCGTAGCGGGAGTTATTTGGGAGCAGTACTTC. Full variable domain (remainder filled in from reference TRBV19 and TRBJ2-5): DGGITQSPKYLFRKEGQNVTLSCEQNLNHDAMYWYRQDPGQGLRLIYYSQIVNDFQKGDIAEGYSVSREKKESFPLTVTSAQKNPTAFYLCASSFVAGVIWEQYFGPGTRLLVL.

This sequence joins TRBV7-2 and TRBJ2-7, with 8 nucleotides matching TRBD1. Germline-derived CDR1 and CDR2 are SGHTA and FQGNSA. The CDR3 is 16 residues long. With 0 bases clipped from V and 4 bases from J, the junction kept 8 bases outside the gene matches. The CDR3 bases are TGTGCCAGCAGCTTAGCGGGGACAGGCCCGAGATACGAGCAGTACTTC. It codes for CASSLAGTGPRYEQYF.

Concerning this clone: The junction departs from germline at one end; a sequencing error may be responsible. The rearrangement uses TRBV10-2 and TRBJ1-3; weak D call: TRBD1 (6 bases). There are 14 residues in the CDR3. Germline-derived CDR1 and CDR2 are WSHSY and SAAADI. The CDR3 DNA reads TGCGCCAGCACTGAGGACAGCTCTGGAAACACCATATATTTT. This encodes CASTEDSSGNTIYF.

The J gene is TRBJ2-2, the V gene TRBV5-1; 7 nucleotides line up with TRBD1. V was pared by 2 bases and J by 1 base, with 2 bases of the junction left unmatched. Germline CDR1 reads SGHRS; CDR2 reads YFSETQ. This CDR3 contains 15 residues. The CDR3: CASSLRQGNTGELFF. The CDR3, as DNA: TGCGCCAGCAGCTTAAGACAGGGGAACACCGGGGAGCTGTTTTTT.

The table lists this clone with a few counts. The rearrangement joins TRBV18 to TRBJ1-1; D uncertain. V was trimmed by 5 bases and J by 8 bases, leaving 12 bases between them. CDR3 length: 12 amino acids. Germline CDR1 is KGHSH and CDR2 is LQKENI. CDR3 in amino acids: CASSNGIGEAFF. DNA for the CDR3: TGTGCCAGCTCAAATGGAATCGGGGAAGCTTTCTTT.

V gene TRBV28 combines with J gene TRBJ1-5; D is perhaps TRBD1 (5 bases). The CDR3 extends over 15 amino acids. Germline V gives CDR1 MDHEN, CDR2 SYDVKM. With 7 bases removed from V and 3 bases from J, the gap between germline ends came to 16 bases. The CDR3 is CASTSTGSPNQPQHF. The CDR3 nucleotides are TGTGCCAGCACCTCAACAGGATCCCCCAATCAGCCCCAGCATTTT.

This sequence joins TRBV11-2 and TRBJ2-1; 11 positions match TRBD2. This CDR3 has 16 amino acids. V lost 1 base to trimming and J lost 4 bases; unmatched junction nucleotides: 3. Germline CDR1 is SGHAT and CDR2 is FQNNGV. The CDR3 coding sequence is TGTGCCAGCAGCTTAGTAGGGACTAGCGGATACAATGAGCAGTTCTTC. Its translation: CASSLVGTSGYNEQFF. The complete variable domain, with remaining parts taken from reference TRBV11-2 and TRBJ2-1, reads EAGVAQSPRYKIIEKRQSVAFWCNPISGHATLYWYQQILGQGPKLLIQFQNNGVVDDSQLPKDRFSAERLKGVDSTLKIQPAKLEDSAVYLCASSLVGTSGYNEQFFGPGTRLTVL.